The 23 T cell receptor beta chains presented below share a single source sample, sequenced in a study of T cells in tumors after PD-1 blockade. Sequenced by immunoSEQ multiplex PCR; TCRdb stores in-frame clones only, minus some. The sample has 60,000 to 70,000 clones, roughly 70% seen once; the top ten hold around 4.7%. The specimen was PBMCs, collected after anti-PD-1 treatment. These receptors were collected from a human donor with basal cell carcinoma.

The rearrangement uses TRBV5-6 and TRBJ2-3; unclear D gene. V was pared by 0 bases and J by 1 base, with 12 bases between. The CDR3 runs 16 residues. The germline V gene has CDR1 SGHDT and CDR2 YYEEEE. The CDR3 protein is CASSLARSFGTDTQYF. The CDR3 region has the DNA TGTGCCAGCAGCTTGGCTCGCTCCTTCGGCACAGATACGCAGTATTTT.

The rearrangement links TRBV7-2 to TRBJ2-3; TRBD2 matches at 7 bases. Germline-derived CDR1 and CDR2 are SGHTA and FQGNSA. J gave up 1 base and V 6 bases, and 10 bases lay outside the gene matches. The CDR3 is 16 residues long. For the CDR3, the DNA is TGTGCCAGCAGGGGAGGGAGCGGGGTACGCACAGATACGCAGTATTTT. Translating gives CASRGGSGVRTDTQYF.

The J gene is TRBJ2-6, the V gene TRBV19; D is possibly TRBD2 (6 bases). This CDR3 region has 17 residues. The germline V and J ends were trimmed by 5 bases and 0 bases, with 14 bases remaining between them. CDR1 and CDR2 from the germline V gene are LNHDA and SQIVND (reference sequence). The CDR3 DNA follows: TGTGCCAGTAGTCTCGATGGGGGGTTCTCTGGGGCCAACGTCCTGACTTTC. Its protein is CASSLDGGFSGANVLTF.

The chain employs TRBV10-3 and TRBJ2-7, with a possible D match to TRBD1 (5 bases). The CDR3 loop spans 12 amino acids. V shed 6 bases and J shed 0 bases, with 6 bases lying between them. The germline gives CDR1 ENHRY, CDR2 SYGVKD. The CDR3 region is CAIRDNSYEQYF. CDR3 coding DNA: TGTGCCATCAGGGACAACTCCTACGAGCAGTACTTC.

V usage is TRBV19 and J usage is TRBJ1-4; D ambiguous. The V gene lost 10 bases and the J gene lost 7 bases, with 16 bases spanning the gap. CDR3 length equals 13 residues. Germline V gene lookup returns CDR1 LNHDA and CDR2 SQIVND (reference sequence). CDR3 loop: CAIQRQFGEKLFF. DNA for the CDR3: TGTGCCATTCAAAGACAATTCGGTGAAAAACTGTTTTTT.

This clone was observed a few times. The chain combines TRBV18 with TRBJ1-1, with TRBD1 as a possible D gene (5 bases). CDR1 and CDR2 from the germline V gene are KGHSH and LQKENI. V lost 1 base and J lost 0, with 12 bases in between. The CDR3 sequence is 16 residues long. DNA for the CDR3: TGTGCCAGCTCACCACAGGCAGGGTCCATGAACACTGAAGCTTTCTTT. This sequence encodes CASSPQAGSMNTEAFF. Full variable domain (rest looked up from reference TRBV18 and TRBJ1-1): NAGVMQNPRHLVRRRGQEARLRCSPMKGHSHVYWYRQLPEEGLKFMVYLQKENIIDESGMPKERFSAEFPKEGPSILRIQQVVRGDSAAYFCASSPQAGSMNTEAFFGQGTRLTVV.

The CDR3 DNA follows: TGTGCCAGCAGCTTAGACCCGATACCGGGGGGCGACTACACAGATACGCAGTATTTT. Translated, it gives CASSLDPIPGGDYTDTQYF. This rearrangement joins TRBV11-2 to TRBJ2-3; the D gene is possibly TRBD2 (7 bases). Trimming stripped 0 bases from V and 2 bases from J, with 21 bases between. Looked up from germline, CDR1 is SGHAT and CDR2 is FQNNGV. The CDR3 has 19 residues.

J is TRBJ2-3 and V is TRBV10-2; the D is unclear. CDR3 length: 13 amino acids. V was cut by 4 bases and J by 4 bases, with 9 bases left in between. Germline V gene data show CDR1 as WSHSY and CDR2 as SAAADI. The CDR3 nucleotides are TGCGCCAGCAGTGTGGGGTTCTCAGATACGCAGTATTTT. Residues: CASSVGFSDTQYF.

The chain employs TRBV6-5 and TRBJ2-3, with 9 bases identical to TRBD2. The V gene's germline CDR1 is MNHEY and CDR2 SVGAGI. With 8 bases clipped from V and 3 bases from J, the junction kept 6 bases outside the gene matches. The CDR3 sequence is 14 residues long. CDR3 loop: CASGSSGATDTQYF. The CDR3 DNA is TGTGCCAGCGGGTCTAGCGGGGCGACAGATACGCAGTATTTT.

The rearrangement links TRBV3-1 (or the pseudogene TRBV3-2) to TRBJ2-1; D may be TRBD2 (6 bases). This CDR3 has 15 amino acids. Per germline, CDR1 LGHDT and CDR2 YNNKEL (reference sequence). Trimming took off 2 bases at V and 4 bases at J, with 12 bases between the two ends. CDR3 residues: CASSQYVGGYNEQFF. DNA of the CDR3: TGTGCCAGCAGCCAATATGTGGGGGGTTACAATGAGCAGTTCTTC.

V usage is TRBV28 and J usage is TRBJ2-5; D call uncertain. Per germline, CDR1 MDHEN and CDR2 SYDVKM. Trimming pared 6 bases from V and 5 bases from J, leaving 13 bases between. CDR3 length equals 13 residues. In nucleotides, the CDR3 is TGTGCCAGCAGGACCACGGGTTTTGAGACCCAGTACTTC. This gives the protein CASRTTGFETQYF.

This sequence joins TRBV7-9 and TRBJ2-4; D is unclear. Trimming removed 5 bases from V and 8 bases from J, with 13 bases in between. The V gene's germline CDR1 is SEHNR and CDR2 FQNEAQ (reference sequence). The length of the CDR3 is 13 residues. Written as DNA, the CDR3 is TGTGCCAGCAGCCTGGGATTCAAGGACATTCAGTACTTC. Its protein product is CASSLGFKDIQYF. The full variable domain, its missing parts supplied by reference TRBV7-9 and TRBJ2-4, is DTGVSQNPRHKITKRGQNVTFRCDPISEHNRLYWYRQTLGQGPEFLTYFQNEAQLEKSRLLSDRFSAERPKGSFSTLEIQRTEQGDSAMYLCASSLGFKDIQYFGAGTRLSVL.

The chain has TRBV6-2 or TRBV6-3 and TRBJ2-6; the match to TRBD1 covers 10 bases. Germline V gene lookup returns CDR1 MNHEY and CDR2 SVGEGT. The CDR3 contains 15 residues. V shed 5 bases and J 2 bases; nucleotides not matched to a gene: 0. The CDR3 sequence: CASSGQGAGANVLTF. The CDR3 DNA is TGTGCCAGCAGTGGACAGGGGGCTGGGGCCAACGTCCTGACTTTC.

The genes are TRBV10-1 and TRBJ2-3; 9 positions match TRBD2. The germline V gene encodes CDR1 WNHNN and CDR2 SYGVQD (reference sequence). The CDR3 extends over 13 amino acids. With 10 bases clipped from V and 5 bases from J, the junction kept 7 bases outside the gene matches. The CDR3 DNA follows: TGCGCCACCGAGACTAGCGGCCGAGATACGCAGTATTTT. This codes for CATETSGRDTQYF.

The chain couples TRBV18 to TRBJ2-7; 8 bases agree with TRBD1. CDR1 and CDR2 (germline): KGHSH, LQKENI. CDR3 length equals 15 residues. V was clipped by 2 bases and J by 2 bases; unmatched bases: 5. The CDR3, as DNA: TGTGCCAGCTCACCAGGACAGGGTCAACCCTACGAGCAGTACTTC. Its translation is CASSPGQGQPYEQYF. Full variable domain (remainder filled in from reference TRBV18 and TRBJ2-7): NAGVMQNPRHLVRRRGQEARLRCSPMKGHSHVYWYRQLPEEGLKFMVYLQKENIIDESGMPKERFSAEFPKEGPSILRIQQVVRGDSAAYFCASSPGQGQPYEQYFGPGTRLTVT.

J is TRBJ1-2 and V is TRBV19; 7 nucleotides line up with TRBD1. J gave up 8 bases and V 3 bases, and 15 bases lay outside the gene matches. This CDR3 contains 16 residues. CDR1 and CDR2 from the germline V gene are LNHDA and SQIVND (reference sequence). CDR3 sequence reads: CASSIPDRRAVDGYTF. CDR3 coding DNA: TGTGCCAGTAGTATCCCGGACAGGCGTGCGGTGGACGGCTACACCTTC.

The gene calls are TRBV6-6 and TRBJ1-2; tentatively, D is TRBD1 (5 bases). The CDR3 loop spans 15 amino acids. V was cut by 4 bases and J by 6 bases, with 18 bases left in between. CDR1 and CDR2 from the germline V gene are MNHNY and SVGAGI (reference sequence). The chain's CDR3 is CASSSTPAGQDGYTF. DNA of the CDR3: TGTGCCAGCAGTTCGACCCCGGCGGGGCAGGATGGCTACACCTTC.

The CDR3: CASSQGTGAGTAIYF. CDR3 bases: TGCGCCAGCAGCCAAGGGACAGGAGCAGGAACGGCCATATATTTT. This chain joins TRBV4-1 and TRBJ1-3; TRBD1 agrees at 7 bases. Germline loops: CDR1 MGHRA, CDR2 YSYEKL. There are 15 residues in the CDR3. The V gene end was trimmed by 1 base and the J gene end by 11 bases; junction bases not matched to a gene: 11.

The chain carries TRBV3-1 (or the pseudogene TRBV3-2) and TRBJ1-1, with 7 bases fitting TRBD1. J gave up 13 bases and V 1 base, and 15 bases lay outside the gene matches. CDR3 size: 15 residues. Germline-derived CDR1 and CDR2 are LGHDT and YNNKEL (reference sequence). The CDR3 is CASSQGGGRQGIGFF. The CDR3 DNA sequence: TGTGCCAGCAGCCAAGGCGGGGGGAGACAGGGCATCGGTTTCTTT.

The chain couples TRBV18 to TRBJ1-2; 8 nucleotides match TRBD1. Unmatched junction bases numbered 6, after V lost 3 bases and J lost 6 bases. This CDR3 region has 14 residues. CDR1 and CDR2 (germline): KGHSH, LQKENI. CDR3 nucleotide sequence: TGTGCCAGCTCACCCGGACAGGGAGAAGATGGCTACACCTTC. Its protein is CASSPGQGEDGYTF.

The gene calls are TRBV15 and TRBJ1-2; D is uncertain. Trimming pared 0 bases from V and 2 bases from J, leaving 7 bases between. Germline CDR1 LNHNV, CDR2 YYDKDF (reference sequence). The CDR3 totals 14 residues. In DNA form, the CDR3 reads TGTGCCACCAGCAGAGATCAACAGAACTATGGCTACACCTTC. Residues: CATSRDQQNYGYTF.

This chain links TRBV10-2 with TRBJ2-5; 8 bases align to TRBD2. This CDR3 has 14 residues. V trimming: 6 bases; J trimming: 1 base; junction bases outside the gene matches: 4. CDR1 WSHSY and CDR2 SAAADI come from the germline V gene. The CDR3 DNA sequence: TGCGCCAGCAGCCGGACTAGCCGCCAAGAGACCCAGTACTTC. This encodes CASSRTSRQETQYF.

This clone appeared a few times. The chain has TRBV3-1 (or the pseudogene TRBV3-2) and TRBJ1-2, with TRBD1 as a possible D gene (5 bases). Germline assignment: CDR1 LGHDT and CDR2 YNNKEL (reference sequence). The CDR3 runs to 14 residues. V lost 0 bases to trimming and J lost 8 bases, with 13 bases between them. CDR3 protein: CASSQDEGKGGYTF. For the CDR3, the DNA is TGTGCCAGCAGCCAAGACGAGGGGAAGGGCGGCTACACCTTC.